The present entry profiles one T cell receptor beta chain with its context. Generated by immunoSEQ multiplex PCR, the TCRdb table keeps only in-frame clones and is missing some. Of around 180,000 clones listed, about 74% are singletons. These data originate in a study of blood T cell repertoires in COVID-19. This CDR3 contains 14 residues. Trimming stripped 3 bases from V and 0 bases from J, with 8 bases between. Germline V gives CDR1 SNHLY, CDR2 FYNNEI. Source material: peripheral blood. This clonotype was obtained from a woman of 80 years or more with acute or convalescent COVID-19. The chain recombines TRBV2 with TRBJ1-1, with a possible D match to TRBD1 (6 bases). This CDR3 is CASSDGQMNTEAFF. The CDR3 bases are TGTGCCAGCAGTGATGGACAGATGAACACTGAAGCTTTCTTT. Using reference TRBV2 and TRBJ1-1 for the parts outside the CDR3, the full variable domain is EPEVTQTPSHQVTQMGQEVILRCVPISNHLYFYWYRQILGQKVEFLVSFYNNEISEKSEIFDDQFSVERPDGSNFTLKIRSTKLEDSAMYFCASSDGQMNTEAFFGQGTRLTVV.